These 31 T cell receptor beta chains were sequenced from one sample in a study of T cell responses to AZD1222 COVID-19 vaccine. The protocol was immunoSEQ multiplex PCR, while the TCRdb copy is restricted to in-frame clones and leaves out a portion. The sample lists about 120,000 clones, around 92% occurring once. The specimen was peripheral blood, collected on day 0 of AZD1222 vaccination. Receptors originate from an adult in good health.

V and J are TRBV9 and TRBJ1-6; D might be TRBD1 (5 bases). V shed 0 bases and J shed 6 bases, with 7 bases lying between them. The CDR3 loop spans 14 amino acids. Germline assignment: CDR1 SGDLS and CDR2 YYNGEE. The CDR3 region is CASSVAGINSPLHF. In DNA form, the CDR3 reads TGTGCCAGCAGCGTAGCAGGGATTAATTCACCCCTCCACTTT. The full variable domain, completed using reference TRBV9 and TRBJ1-6, is DSGVTQTPKHLITATGQRVTLRCSPRSGDLSVYWYQQSLDQGLQFLIQYYNGEERAKGNILERFSAQQFPDLHSELNLSSLELGDSALYFCASSVAGINSPLHFGNGTRLTVT.

CDR3 residues: CASTRGDTYGYTF. The CDR3 region has the DNA TGTGCCAGCACCCGCGGGGATACCTATGGCTACACCTTC. The chain recombines TRBV28 with TRBJ1-2; the D is unclear. Germline V CDR1 and CDR2: MDHEN, SYDVKM. The CDR3 consists of 13 residues. The V and J ends lost 7 bases and 4 bases respectively, with 13 bases between them.

The chain joins TRBV27 to TRBJ2-7; 8 nucleotides align to TRBD1. The germline gives CDR1 MNHEY, CDR2 SMNVEV (reference sequence). V shed 3 bases and J 6 bases; nucleotides not matched to a gene: 13. The CDR3 runs to 16 residues. This CDR3 is CASSFWGGQGLLEQYF. DNA of the CDR3: TGTGCCAGCAGTTTTTGGGGTGGACAGGGTTTACTCGAGCAGTACTTC.

This clone showed up just a few times. The chain has TRBV12-3 or TRBV12-4 and TRBJ2-5; D not certain. The CDR3 totals 13 residues. Trimming took 0 bases from V and 4 from J, leaving 6 bases between them. DNA of the CDR3: TGTGCCAGCAGTTTAGCGATTGGAGAGACCCAGTACTTC. Its protein is CASSLAIGETQYF.

This chain connects TRBV27 to TRBJ1-1; D unresolved. The CDR3 covers 13 residues. The germline V and J ends were trimmed by 0 bases and 0 bases, with 2 bases remaining between them. Germline V CDR1 and CDR2: MNHEY, SMNVEV (reference sequence). CDR3 coding DNA: TGTGCCAGCAGTTTATCCATGAACACTGAAGCTTTCTTT. It translates to CASSLSMNTEAFF.

The V and J genes are TRBV30 and TRBJ1-1; 10 nucleotides align to TRBD1. The CDR3 totals 15 residues. The ends lost 2 bases at V and 10 bases at J; junction bases unmatched: 13. In germline, CDR1 is GTSNPN, CDR2 SVGIG (reference sequence). The CDR3 spells CAWSPPGTGAVSAFF. The DNA of the CDR3 is TGTGCCTGGAGTCCCCCCGGGACAGGGGCTGTGTCAGCTTTCTTT.

V and J are TRBV11-2 and TRBJ1-5; D is undetermined. V lost 5 bases and J lost 7, with 18 bases in between. Germline V gives CDR1 SGHAT, CDR2 FQNNGV. This CDR3 spans 15 amino acids. The CDR3 coding sequence is TGTGCCAGCAGCCACTTTCACAGCCGAGAACAGCCCCAGCATTTT. The encoded protein is CASSHFHSREQPQHF.

V usage is TRBV19 and J usage is TRBJ1-2, with D perhaps matching TRBD1 (6 bases). This CDR3 contains 17 residues. With 6 bases removed from V and 1 base from J, the gap between germline ends came to 21 bases. Germline-derived CDR1 and CDR2 are LNHDA and SQIVND (reference sequence). The CDR3 reads CASRPLLGQIFNYGYTF. CDR3 coding DNA: TGTGCCAGTAGACCCTTACTCGGACAGATATTTAACTATGGCTACACCTTC.

The CDR3 loop reads CASGFKLLDRGSAYGYTF. The CDR3 coding sequence is TGTGCTAGTGGTTTCAAGTTACTGGACAGGGGATCGGCATATGGCTACACCTTC. This chain connects TRBV12-5 to TRBJ1-2; TRBD1 aligns across 9 bases. Germline trimming cut 3 bases from V and 5 bases from J; bases unmatched to any gene: 16. There are 18 residues in the CDR3. CDR1 and CDR2 from the germline V gene are LGHNT and FRNRAP. The whole variable domain, remainder taken from reference TRBV12-5 and TRBJ1-2, is DARVTQTPRHKVTEMGQEVTMRCQPILGHNTVFWYRQTMMQGLELLAYFRNRAPLDDSGMPKDRFSAEMPDATLATLKIQPSEPRDSAVYFCASGFKLLDRGSAYGYTFGSGTRLTVV.

This clone was detected only once. The rearrangement uses TRBV21-1 and TRBJ1-2; TRBD1 was called by the table and not checked on the DNA. TRBV21-1 counts as a pseudogene. The CDR3 totals 17 residues. Here the CDR3 reads CASSKRAYHRGGYGYTF. Written as DNA, the CDR3 is TGTGCCAGCAGCAAAAGGGCATACCACAGGGGCGGGTATGGCTACACCTTC.

This rearrangement joins TRBV11-2 to TRBJ2-1; D tentatively reads TRBD1 or TRBD2 (5 bases each). Germline V gene data show CDR1 as SGHAT and CDR2 as FQNNGV. V shed 9 bases and J shed 5 bases, with 23 bases lying between them. CDR3 length: 16 residues. The CDR3 sequence is CASLDGTPGRDNEQFF. CDR3 DNA: TGTGCCAGTTTAGACGGGACGCCGGGTCGGGACAATGAGCAGTTCTTC.

The chain employs TRBV15 and TRBJ2-5, with 7 positions matching TRBD1. The CDR3 extends over 16 amino acids. Germline V CDR1 and CDR2: LNHNV, YYDKDF (reference sequence). J was trimmed by 1 base and V by 2 bases; bases with no gene match: 7. The CDR3 sequence: CATSRNRGASQETQYF. CDR3 coding DNA: TGTGCCACCAGCAGAAACAGGGGAGCCAGCCAAGAGACCCAGTACTTC. The full variable domain, with the rest looked up from reference TRBV15 and TRBJ2-5, is DAMVIQNPRYQVTQFGKPVTLSCSQTLNHNVMYWYQQKSSQAPKLLFHYYDKDFNNEADTPDNFQSRRPNTSFCFLDIRSPGLGDTAMYLCATSRNRGASQETQYFGPGTRLLVL.

The rearrangement links TRBV20-1 to TRBJ1-5; the D is unclear. The CDR3 totals 11 residues. From germline, CDR1 is DFQATT and CDR2 SNEGSKA (reference sequence). The V gene lost 3 bases and the J gene lost 4 bases, with 4 bases spanning the gap. CDR3 DNA sequence: TGCAGTGCTAGTGGTAATCAGCCCCAGCATTTT. Translated: CSASGNQPQHF.

V is TRBV19 and J is TRBJ1-1; 11 nucleotides align to TRBD1. Germline V gene sequence: CDR1 LNHDA, CDR2 SQIVND (reference sequence). Trimming at V came to 5 bases and at J to 8 bases, leaving 10 bases not matched to a gene. This CDR3 contains 15 residues. The CDR3 loop reads CASSAQWTGGEEAFF. For the CDR3, the DNA is TGTGCCAGTAGTGCCCAATGGACAGGGGGCGAGGAAGCTTTCTTT.

V and J are TRBV10-1 and TRBJ1-1; perhaps TRBD1 as D (5 bases). The germline V and J ends were trimmed by 8 bases and 0 bases, with 10 bases remaining between them. The CDR3 length is 13 residues. In germline, CDR1 is WNHNN, CDR2 SYGVQD (reference sequence). CDR3 nucleotides: TGCGCCAGCTCCGGGACGGTGAACACTGAAGCTTTCTTT. As protein: CASSGTVNTEAFF.

The chain couples TRBV10-3 to TRBJ2-1; TRBD1 matches 9 bases. V shed 6 bases, J shed 4 bases, and the junction held 7 bases outside the gene matches. The germline V gene has CDR1 ENHRY and CDR2 SYGVKD. This CDR3 has 15 amino acids. In DNA, the CDR3 is TGTGCCATCAGGGCACAGGGGGCGCCGTACAATGAGCAGTTCTTC. Encoded protein: CAIRAQGAPYNEQFF.

The chain has TRBV5-3 and TRBJ1-2; D gene ambiguous. TRBV5-3 qualifies as an ORF whose function is uncertain. V was pared by 0 bases and J by 6 bases, with 9 bases between. There are 13 residues in the CDR3. CDR3 in DNA: TGTGCCAGAAGCTTGGTACGGCAGAATGGCTACACCTTC. This codes for CARSLVRQNGYTF.

This chain connects TRBV10-2 to TRBJ2-7; 9 bases map to TRBD2. The CDR3 runs to 15 residues. J was trimmed by 3 bases and V by 3 bases; bases with no gene match: 6. The V gene's germline CDR1 is WSHSY and CDR2 SAAADI. This CDR3 reads CASSDASGALYEQYF. The CDR3 nucleotides are TGCGCCAGCAGTGATGCTAGCGGGGCGCTCTACGAGCAGTACTTC.

This clone was counted between two and nine times. V usage is TRBV19 and J usage is TRBJ1-1, with TRBD1 identical over 7 bases. The CDR3 sequence is 13 residues long. Germline-derived CDR1 and CDR2 are LNHDA and SQIVND (reference sequence). The junction had 3 bases not matched to a gene; V was cut back by 5 bases and J by 3 bases. The CDR3 bases are TGTGCCAGTAGTCTAACAGGGGACACTGAAGCTTTCTTT. Its protein is CASSLTGDTEAFF.

This chain links TRBV6-6 with TRBJ1-3; TRBD1 matches at 8 bases. The CDR3 has 15 residues. The V and J ends lost 2 bases and 6 bases, in that order; junction bases with no gene match: 6. Germline lookup yields CDR1 MNHNY and CDR2 SVGAGI (reference sequence). The CDR3 DNA follows: TGTGCCAGCAGTTACGGACAGGGAACAGAAAACACCATATATTTT. It is translated as CASSYGQGTENTIYF.

The chain carries TRBV6-5 and TRBJ1-1; D unclear. Germline CDR1 reads MNHEY; CDR2 reads SVGAGI. This CDR3 contains 14 residues. V was cut by 2 bases and J by 3 bases, with 10 bases left in between. Here the CDR3 DNA reads TGTGCCAGCAGTTACAGCGGGGTGTACACTGAAGCTTTCTTT. This encodes CASSYSGVYTEAFF.

This clone appeared a single time. The CDR3 DNA reads TGTGCCAGCACCCAAATCCAACAGGGGTCGATGTGGACCCAGTACTTC. This codes for CASTQIQQGSMWTQYF. The V gene is TRBV7-2, the J gene TRBJ2-5; 7 bases align to TRBD1. V lost 7 bases, J lost 7 bases, and 18 bases stayed unmatched. The germline CDR1 and CDR2 sequences are SGHTA and FQGNSA. The CDR3 loop spans 16 amino acids.

The J gene is TRBJ1-2, the V gene TRBV7-9; TRBD1 might be the D (5 bases). Germline values: CDR1 SEHNR, CDR2 FQNEAQ (reference sequence). This CDR3 spans 12 amino acids. Trimming took off 7 bases at V and 8 bases at J, with 14 bases between the two ends. The CDR3 protein is CASTRSGYGYTF. Written as DNA, the CDR3 is TGTGCCAGCACTAGATCAGGGTACGGCTACACCTTC.

This clone appeared once. The same CDR3 is also encoded by other DNA sequences in this sample. CDR3 bases: TGCGCCAGCAGCTTAGCAGGGTATGGCTACACCTTC. Its translation: CASSLAGYGYTF. The rearrangement joins TRBV5-1 to TRBJ1-2, with D possibly TRBD1 on 5 matching bases. V shed 2 bases and J shed 5 bases, with 7 bases lying between them. Germline V gene lookup returns CDR1 SGHRS and CDR2 YFSETQ. This CDR3 spans 12 amino acids.

The chain links TRBV9 to TRBJ1-4; tentatively, D is TRBD1 (5 bases). V gave up 4 bases and J gave up 4 bases, with 20 bases separating them. This CDR3 has 17 amino acids. Germline loops: CDR1 SGDLS, CDR2 YYNGEE. The CDR3 DNA reads as TGTGCCAGCAGCCTCGGGGATCAGGGCGGGAGTAATGAAAAACTGTTTTTT. It encodes CASSLGDQGGSNEKLFF.

The chain recombines TRBV5-1 with TRBJ2-5; the match to TRBD1 covers 8 bases. Per the germline V gene, CDR1 is SGHRS and CDR2 is YFSETQ. J lost 4 bases, V lost 6 bases, and 17 bases had no gene match. This CDR3 spans 17 amino acids. The CDR3 here is CASTRLTGASLGETQYF. CDR3 in DNA: TGCGCCAGCACCCGGTTGACAGGGGCGTCCTTAGGAGAGACCCAGTACTTC.

The V and J genes are TRBV6-2 or TRBV6-3 and TRBJ2-1; D is unclear. The CDR3 consists of 11 residues. CDR1 and CDR2 (germline): MNHEY, SVGEGT. The V gene lost 6 bases and the J gene lost 10 bases, with 10 bases spanning the gap. CDR3 amino acids: CASSPDWEQFF. The DNA of the CDR3 is TGTGCCAGCAGCCCTGACTGGGAGCAGTTCTTC.

This chain links TRBV7-9 with TRBJ2-7; 13 bases map to TRBD2. The CDR3 runs 17 residues. Germline trimming cut 2 bases from V and 5 bases from J; bases unmatched to any gene: 9. Germline V gene sequence: CDR1 SEHNR, CDR2 FQNEAQ (reference sequence). The DNA of the CDR3 is TGTGCCAGCAGCTTAAACCTACGGACTAGCGGGAGCCACGAGCAGTACTTC. It yields the protein CASSLNLRTSGSHEQYF. Combining the CDR3 with reference TRBV7-9 and TRBJ2-7 gives the whole variable domain DTGVSQNPRHKITKRGQNVTFRCDPISEHNRLYWYRQTLGQGPEFLTYFQNEAQLEKSRLLSDRFSAERPKGSFSTLEIQRTEQGDSAMYLCASSLNLRTSGSHEQYFGPGTRLTVT.

The chain employs TRBV6-2 or TRBV6-3 and TRBJ1-1; D possibly corresponds to TRBD1 (6 bases). CDR1 is MNHEY, CDR2 SVGEGT, per germline. V gave up 2 bases and J gave up 1 base, with 14 bases separating them. This CDR3 is built from 16 residues. As DNA, the CDR3 is TGTGCCAGCAGTTACAAGGCAGGGGAAGCGAACACTGAAGCTTTCTTT. It encodes CASSYKAGEANTEAFF.

There are many counts of this clone. This chain joins TRBV2 and TRBJ1-1, with unresolved D. Between the trimmed V and J ends, which lost 6 bases and 0 bases, there was a span of 8 bases. Germline CDR1 and CDR2: SNHLY and FYNNEI. CDR3 length: 13 residues. CDR3 amino acids: CASRGFMNTEAFF. The CDR3 coding sequence is TGTGCCAGCAGAGGCTTTATGAACACTGAAGCTTTCTTT.

The chain employs TRBV4-3 and TRBJ2-3; 9 nucleotides match TRBD2. The CDR3 is 20 residues long. Per the germline V gene, CDR1 is LGHNA and CDR2 is YSLEER. V dropped 0 bases and J dropped 2; count of bases not matched to a gene: 15. The CDR3 loop is CASSQEALLTSGVLTDTQYF. CDR3 bases: TGCGCCAGCAGCCAAGAAGCCTTATTGACTAGCGGAGTCCTCACAGATACGCAGTATTTT.